This is a list of T cell receptor beta chains from one sample in a study of cytomegalovirus exposure and HLA in healthy donors. Assay: immunoSEQ multiplex PCR; the TCRdb copy retains only in-frame clones and omits some. The profile shows 130,000 to 150,000 clones, roughly 80% of them singletons. Sequenced sample: PBMCs. All receptors derive from a young man in good health and CMV-seronegative. The CDR3 runs from the conserved cysteine through the conserved F or W. Each record gives: D gene, V gene, J gene, clone size, CDR3 DNA, CDR3 protein. A D gene is named only where the DNA matches it firmly. Rows may omit the clone size; those that give it use once, few, many or a size class.

>TRBD1|TRBV7-9|TRBJ1-2|-
TGTGCCAGCAGCTTAATAATTCCGGGGACAGTCGGATATGGCTACACCTTC
CASSLIIPGTVGYGYTF
>-|TRBV27|TRBJ1-5|few
TGTGCCAGCAGTAACAATAGCAATCAGCCCCAGCATTTT
CASSNNSNQPQHF
>-|TRBV19|TRBJ1-3|-
TGTGCCAGTAGTACAACCGCAGACTCTGGAAACACCATATATTTT
CASSTTADSGNTIYF
>-|TRBV28|TRBJ2-5|-
TGTGCCAGCAGTTTCGGAGGGACCCAGTACTTC
CASSFGGTQYF
>-|TRBV5-4|TRBJ1-1|-
TGTGCCAGTAAACGTAGCGGTGAAGCTTTCTTT
CASKRSGEAFF
>TRBD2|TRBV6-6|TRBJ2-7|-
TGTGCCAGCAGTCAGCGGGGAGGTTACGAGCAGTACTTC
CASSQRGGYEQYF
>-|TRBV7-9|TRBJ2-5|-
TGTGCCAGCAGCTTATTGGGGGCCGGAAAAAAAGAGACCCAGTACTTC
CASSLLGAGKKETQYF
>TRBD1|TRBV6-5|TRBJ1-2|-
TGTGCCAGCAGTTACACAGGGGGGTATGGCTACACCTTC
CASSYTGGYGYTF
>-|TRBV6-1|TRBJ1-1|-
TGTGCCAGCAGTGTGGTAGTGAACACTGAAGCTTTCTTT
CASSVVVNTEAFF
>TRBD1|TRBV7-2|TRBJ1-2|-
TGTGCCAGCAGCCCGCAGGGGGCTTTGGTCCGGGGCTACACCTTC
CASSPQGALVRGYTF
>TRBD1|TRBV19|TRBJ1-4|-
TGTGCCAGTAGTCTTGGGACAGGGGAGAATGAAAAACTGTTTTTT
CASSLGTGENEKLFF
>TRBD1|TRBV27|TRBJ2-1|-
TGTGCCAGCAGTTTCTCGTTGACAGGGGGGAACAATGAGCAGTTCTTC
CASSFSLTGGNNEQFF
>-|TRBV7-9|TRBJ2-7|-
TGTGCCAGCAGCTTAGACAACTACGAGCAGTACTTC
CASSLDNYEQYF
>-|TRBV7-6|TRBJ1-1|-
TGTGCCAGCAGCTTAAGACCGGGGGAAAATACTGAAGCTTTCTTT
CASSLRPGENTEAFF
>-|TRBV9|TRBJ1-2|-
TGTGCCAGCAGCGTAGACGGCCGGAGCCCCTATGGCTACACCTTC
CASSVDGRSPYGYTF